This is a list of T cell receptor beta chains from one sample in a study of beta chain features in type 1 diabetes. Method: immunoSEQ multiplex PCR; TCRdb's copy keeps in-frame clones and lacks some. The sample includes about 15,000 clones, 55% to 70% seen only once; the top ten take 0.55% to 0.65%. Sequencing was carried out using stem cell memory CD4+ T cells from blood. The origin of the receptors is a woman aged 18-29 years with type 1 diabetes. The CDR3 runs from the conserved cysteine through the conserved F or W. Clone size is stated in some rows and not others, as once, few, many or a class when expanded.

J gene | V gene | clone size | CDR3 protein
TRBJ1-2 | TRBV11-2 | few | CASSYGSLGYTF
TRBJ2-5 | TRBV18 | few | CASSTSGRETQYF
TRBJ1-2 | TRBV2 | NA | CASSPGQGFDGYTF
TRBJ1-3 | TRBV5-1 | NA | CASSLDRARGNTIYF
TRBJ2-7 | TRBV5-1 | NA | CASSLGGQSYEQYF
TRBJ1-1 | TRBV5-4 | NA | CASSLLQLGTAEAFF
TRBJ1-2 | TRBV18 | NA | CASSPPTQAAGYTF
TRBJ2-5 | TRBV27 | NA | CASSPRGRETQYF
TRBJ2-1 | TRBV21-1 | few | CASSKVQRLGGPTGNEQFF
TRBJ1-2 | TRBV6-5 | NA | CASSYYRTESIYGYTF
TRBJ2-7 | TRBV14 | NA | CASSQESSNPYEQYF
TRBJ1-1 | TRBV28 | NA | CASSLRGRGTEAFF
TRBJ2-3 | TRBV6-1 | NA | CASERGARTDTQYF
TRBJ2-5 | TRBV7-6 | NA | CASSLGRLAGKETQYF
TRBJ2-1 | TRBV4-2 | few | CASSQVSGSSYNEQFF
TRBJ2-7 | TRBV12-5 | NA | CASGLVLGRGASSYEQYF
TRBJ1-1 | TRBV10-3 | once | CAISESGQGDTEAFF
TRBJ2-7 | TRBV19 | NA | CASSTGQDSYEQYF
TRBJ1-5 | TRBV6-6 | NA | CAIWDSGSNQPQHF
TRBJ2-7 | TRBV29-1 | few | CSARTYYEQYF
TRBJ2-1 | TRBV5-1 | NA | CASSLADRNNEQFF
TRBJ1-2 | TRBV7-2 | NA | CASSPLGPPGGGYTF
TRBJ2-7 | TRBV19 | NA | CASSIIQDPAYEQYF
TRBJ2-7 | TRBV6-5 | NA | CASSYSILRSSYEQYF
TRBJ2-7 | TRBV30 | NA | CAWNRGRTSGSYEQYF
TRBJ2-7 | TRBV7-2 | few | CASSSSHGGSGREQYF
TRBJ2-1 | TRBV5-1 | NA | CASSLIQRENNEQFF
TRBJ1-1 | TRBV28 | NA | CASSQGGSRGTEAFF
TRBJ1-1 | TRBV30 | few | CAWSPEVGDTEAFF
NA | TRBV5-1 | NA | CASSPATTGKGIYEQYF
TRBJ1-4 | TRBV5-1 | NA | CASKPTPATGGEKLFF
TRBJ2-3 | TRBV9 | NA | CASSVGGQSGGTQYF
TRBJ1-1 | TRBV7-2 | NA | CASSPTPGSTEAFF
TRBJ1-5 | TRBV7-2 | NA | CASSQNNQPQHF
TRBJ1-2 | TRBV28 | NA | CASSSIIPYGYTF
TRBJ1-2 | TRBV18 | few | CASSLGTDYGYTF
TRBJ2-3 | TRBV11-3 | NA | CASSSRGQDTQYF
TRBJ2-2 | TRBV5-1 | NA | CASSLRDRNTGELFF
TRBJ2-2 | TRBV2 | NA | CASSTDRDTGELFF
TRBJ2-1 | TRBV28 | few | CASSFRHSSYNEQFF
TRBJ2-3 | TRBV5-1 | NA | CASSPQGVDTQYF
TRBJ2-1 | TRBV5-1 | once | CASSQTGHNEQFF
TRBJ2-7 | TRBV4-1 | NA | CASSQTGQVYEQYF
TRBJ2-5 | TRBV5-4 | NA | CASSLGGDTGSETQYF
TRBJ2-7 | TRBV18 | few | CASSPSSGPYEQYF
TRBJ2-7 | TRBV6-5 | NA | CASSYGGGLTSYEQYF
TRBJ2-2 | TRBV4-3 | NA | CASSHQTGTGFGELFF
TRBJ2-2 | TRBV7-8 | NA | CASSPGTGRASGELFF
TRBJ2-1 | TRBV28 | NA | CASSWSWRETIDEQFF
TRBJ1-5 | TRBV2 | once | CASSYGRTNQPQHF
TRBJ2-1 | TRBV29-1 | few | CSGQGYNEQFF
TRBJ2-5 | TRBV7-8 | few | CASSRDRQETQYF
TRBJ2-7 | TRBV19 | NA | CASSVPGGGRSEQYF
TRBJ2-1 | TRBV4-3 | NA | CASSQHRGPNNEQFF